Following are 23 T cell receptor beta chains from one sample sequenced in a study of T cell repertoires in cytomegalovirus infection. TCRdb reprocessed the reads with MiXCR, giving one entry per CDR3 protein. Of roughly 630,000 distinct CDR3 sequences listed, 24% are singletons. The specimen sequenced was CD8+ T cells from PBMCs. These receptors were collected from a human donor in good health (CMV status not recorded). Some clones in this sample may be carry-over from other donors' samples.

The sample holds a few counts of this clonotype. V gene TRBV19 combines with J gene TRBJ2-1; D gene ambiguous. The CDR3 consists of 13 residues. CDR1 is LNHDA, CDR2 SQIVND, per germline (reference sequence). Trimming removed 4 bases from V and 6 bases from J, with 10 bases in between. In DNA, the CDR3 is TGTGCCAGTAGTAGTAGGGCTATCAATGAGCAGTTCTTC. Protein product: CASSSRAINEQFF.

This clonotype was picked up a small number of times. This chain uses TRBV15 with TRBJ2-3; TRBD2 matches 11 bases. With 0 bases clipped from V and 2 bases from J, the junction kept 13 bases outside the gene matches. CDR1 and CDR2 (germline): LNHNV, YYDKDF (reference sequence). This CDR3 is 20 amino acids long. The chain's CDR3 is CATSRDRASGGMQHTDTQYF. The CDR3 nucleotides read TGTGCCACCAGCAGAGATCGGGCTAGCGGGGGGATGCAACACACAGATACGCAGTATTTT.

This clonotype was seen only a few times. The rearrangement links TRBV15 to TRBJ1-3; D not certain. This CDR3 is 16 amino acids long. Per the germline V gene, CDR1 is LNHNV and CDR2 is YYDKDF (reference sequence). Trimming removed 4 bases from V and 1 base from J, with 14 bases in between. CDR3 nucleotides: TGTGCCACCAGCACCTTCCACGGGGAATCTGGAAACACCATATATTTT. Its translation: CATSTFHGESGNTIYF.

Points on this clonotype: A clone one base away is much larger, so this may be a read error. The CDR3 nucleotides are TGTGCCAGCACCATAAACGGGGTTCCCTACGAGCAGTACGTC. Translated, it gives CASTINGVPYEQYV. V is TRBV6-1 and J is TRBJ2-7, with D possibly TRBD2 on 5 matching bases. CDR3 length: 14 amino acids. Germline V gives CDR1 MNHNS, CDR2 SASEGT. V was clipped by 7 bases and J by 2 bases, with 15 bases between them.

This clonotype has a handful of counts. The V gene is TRBV6-2 or TRBV6-3, the J gene TRBJ1-1, with no clear D. The CDR3 is 16 amino acids. The germline CDR1 and CDR2 sequences are MNHEY and SVGEGT. Trimming shortened V by 2 bases and J by 3 bases, and 16 bases separated the two germline ends. The CDR3 DNA follows: TGTGCCAGCAGTTACGATAGAGGAAAATTTTACACTGAAGCTTTCTTT. As protein: CASSYDRGKFYTEAFF.

Ten or more counts support this clonotype. This chain uses TRBV7-9 with TRBJ1-5; D is possibly TRBD1 (6 bases). The germline CDR1 and CDR2 sequences are SEHNR and FQNEAQ (reference sequence). V was pared by 4 bases and J by 4 bases, with 11 bases between. The CDR3 length is 14 residues. This CDR3 is CASSYRDTNQPQHF. The CDR3 DNA reads as TGTGCCAGCAGCTACCGGGACACAAATCAGCCCCAGCATTTT.

The V gene is TRBV28, the J gene TRBJ2-1, with D tentatively TRBD2 (7 bases). This CDR3 spans 17 amino acids. Deletions cut 6 bases from V and 8 bases from J, with 26 bases between. Germline CDR1 and CDR2: MDHEN and SYDVKM. The CDR3 bases are TGTGCCAGCAGACCTGAGGTGGGCGGGGGCCACTCGGATGAGCAGTTCTTC. Protein sequence: CASRPEVGGGHSDEQFF.

This chain connects TRBV24-1 to TRBJ2-1, with a tentative D call TRBD1 (6 bases). The germline gives CDR1 KGHDR, CDR2 SFDVKD. V lost 4 bases, J lost 4 bases, and 10 bases lay in between. CDR3 size: 14 residues. The CDR3 region is CATSDLTGYNEQFF. DNA for the CDR3: TGTGCCACCAGTGACCTAACAGGGTACAATGAGCAGTTCTTC.

This clonotype was counted between two and nine times. This chain connects TRBV20-1 to TRBJ2-7; the match to TRBD2 covers 9 bases. The V and J ends lost 2 bases and 3 bases, in that order; junction bases with no gene match: 14. The CDR3 contains 17 residues. The V gene's germline CDR1 is DFQATT and CDR2 SNEGSKA (reference sequence). DNA of the CDR3: TGCAGTGCTAGACCCTCCTTCTCTAGCGGGGCGATCTACGAGCAGTACTTC. This translates into CSARPSFSSGAIYEQYF.

For this clonotype: Its ends do not fully match the called genes, so a read error is possible. This rearrangement joins TRBV7-2 to TRBJ2-7; possible D gene TRBD2, 7 bases. Germline CDR1 is SGHTA and CDR2 is FQGNSA. CDR3 length equals 17 residues. The CDR3 reads CARSLSSRGALTYEQYF. The CDR3 bases are TGTGCCAGGAGCTTATCTTCTCGGGGGGCCCTTACCTACGAGCAGTACTTC.

This clonotype was seen ten or more times. The genes are TRBV7-2 and TRBJ1-1, with D tentatively TRBD1 (5 bases). Germline lookup yields CDR1 SGHTA and CDR2 FQGNSA. The ends were cut back, 1 base at V and 4 bases at J, with 13 bases in the middle. The CDR3 runs 15 residues. The CDR3 is CASSLVSGFGTEAFF. CDR3 DNA sequence: TGTGCCAGCAGCTTAGTTTCAGGGTTTGGCACTGAAGCTTTCTTT. The variable domain in full, with the rest retrieved from reference TRBV7-2 and TRBJ1-1, is GAGVSQSPSNKVTEKGKDVELRCDPISGHTALYWYRQSLGQGLEFLIYFQGNSAPDKSGLPSDRFSAERTGGSVSTLTIQRTQQEDSAVYLCASSLVSGFGTEAFFGQGTRLTVV.

This CDR3 reads CASSPLGGKHADTQYF. CDR3 nucleotide sequence: TGTGCCAGCAGCCCCCTTGGGGGGAAGCATGCAGATACGCAGTATTTT. The V call is TRBV7-3, the J call TRBJ2-3, with D possibly being TRBD2 (6 bases). This CDR3 has 16 residues. Germline-derived CDR1 and CDR2 are SGHTA and FQGTGA. The ends were cut back, 5 bases at V and 4 bases at J, with 19 bases in the middle.

This clonotype came up many times. The chain joins TRBV2 to TRBJ2-1, with 13 bases aligning to TRBD2. Germline CDR1 SNHLY, CDR2 FYNNEI. Trimming cost V 6 bases and J 6 bases; bases outside gene matches: 8. The CDR3 runs 16 residues. The CDR3 sequence: CASSQDGTSGVNEQFF. The CDR3 DNA reads as TGTGCCAGCAGCCAAGACGGGACTAGCGGGGTCAATGAGCAGTTCTTC.

The chain joins TRBV28 to TRBJ1-6; D is ambiguous. The V end was cut by 7 bases, the J end by 3 bases, with 4 bases between. The CDR3 runs to 12 residues. Germline CDR1 and CDR2: MDHEN and SYDVKM. The CDR3 reads CASNLYNSPLHF. Here the CDR3 DNA reads TGTGCCAGCAATCTCTATAATTCACCCCTCCACTTT. Filled out from reference TRBV28 and TRBJ1-6, the complete variable domain reads DVKVTQSSRYLVKRTGEKVFLECVQDMDHENMFWYRQDPGLGLRLIYFSYDVKMKEKGDIPEGYSVSREKKERFSLILESASTNQTSMYLCASNLYNSPLHFGNGTRLTVT.

Here the CDR3 DNA reads TGTGCCAGCAGTTTATCACATTCCTACAATGAGCAGTTCTTC. Its protein is CASSLSHSYNEQFF. The rearrangement links TRBV27 to TRBJ2-1; D is undetermined. This CDR3 contains 14 residues. Germline lookup yields CDR1 MNHEY and CDR2 SMNVEV (reference sequence). V was shortened by 0 bases and J by 1 base, with 4 bases between the two germline ends.

The table lists this clonotype with many counts. This sequence joins TRBV7-2 and TRBJ2-3, with D possibly TRBD2 on 5 matching bases. This CDR3 is 16 amino acids long. The V and J ends lost 1 base and 4 bases respectively, with 15 bases between them. Germline V gives CDR1 SGHTA, CDR2 FQGNSA. The chain's CDR3 is CASSLGRARNADTQYF. CDR3 DNA sequence: TGTGCCAGCAGCTTAGGGCGGGCTCGAAACGCAGATACGCAGTATTTT.

CDR3 loop: CASSSRWTGIYGYTF. The CDR3 DNA is TGTGCCAGCAGCTCGCGCTGGACAGGAATCTATGGCTACACCTTC. The V call is TRBV5-5, the J call TRBJ1-2; TRBD1 matches 7 bases. V was clipped by 3 bases and J by 4 bases; unmatched bases: 9. The germline V gene encodes CDR1 SGHKS and CDR2 YYEKEE (reference sequence). This CDR3 has 15 amino acids.

This clonotype was detected many times. The chain joins TRBV7-9 to TRBJ2-3; 8 bases align to TRBD1. V shed 3 bases and J 5 bases; nucleotides not matched to a gene: 7. The CDR3 is 15 amino acids. CDR1 and CDR2 (germline): SEHNR, FQNEAQ (reference sequence). The chain's CDR3 is CASSFTQGARDTQYF. DNA for the CDR3: TGTGCCAGCAGCTTCACGCAGGGGGCTCGAGATACGCAGTATTTT.

The rearrangement uses TRBV6-5 and TRBJ2-2; 8 bases match TRBD1. The CDR3 is 15 amino acids. The V and J ends lost 5 bases and 3 bases, in that order; junction bases with no gene match: 5. CDR1 is MNHEY, CDR2 SVGAGI, per germline. CDR3 residues: CASSAGQGYTGELFF. CDR3 coding DNA: TGTGCCAGCAGTGCTGGACAGGGTTACACCGGGGAGCTGTTTTTT.

This clonotype has more than one count but fewer than ten. The chain links TRBV15 to TRBJ1-5, with no clear D. This CDR3 is 17 amino acids long. Germline CDR1 and CDR2: LNHNV and YYDKDF (reference sequence). V was cut by 5 bases and J by 0 bases, with 17 bases left in between. The DNA of the CDR3 is TGTGCCACCAGCCCCAGGCGGGCTGCCGATAGCAATCAGCCCCAGCATTTT. Encoded protein: CATSPRRAADSNQPQHF.

The chain has TRBV20-1 and TRBJ1-4, with 9 bases fitting TRBD1. The ends lost 2 bases at V and 13 bases at J; junction bases unmatched: 20. The CDR3 consists of 17 residues. CDR1 DFQATT and CDR2 SNEGSKA come from the germline V gene (reference sequence). The CDR3 loop is CSARLELPGQGLVRLFF. CDR3 DNA: TGCAGTGCTAGACTTGAACTGCCGGGACAGGGCCTTGTTAGACTGTTTTTT.

This clonotype was picked up many times. The chain combines TRBV11-2 with TRBJ2-2, with D perhaps being TRBD1 or TRBD2 (6 bases each). Germline V gene sequence: CDR1 SGHAT, CDR2 FQNNGV. The CDR3 totals 13 residues. V was clipped by 8 bases and J by 5 bases, with 12 bases between them. CDR3 sequence: CASAVGGTGELFF. DNA of the CDR3: TGTGCCAGCGCCGTAGGGGGGACCGGGGAGCTGTTTTTT.

The CDR3 loop is CASSESRGRNSPLHF. The DNA for the CDR3 is TGTGCCAGCAGTGAGAGCAGGGGGCGGAATTCACCCCTCCACTTT. The chain couples TRBV2 to TRBJ1-6; 8 bases match TRBD1. The CDR3 is 15 amino acids. The germline gives CDR1 SNHLY, CDR2 FYNNEI. Unmatched junction bases numbered 5, after V lost 3 bases and J lost 7 bases.